The 26 T cell receptor beta chains below come from one sample, sequenced in a study of CD8+ T cells in alopecia areata. cDNA reverse transcribed from extracted RNA served as the sequencing template. Sequenced by immunoSEQ multiplex PCR; TCRdb stores in-frame clones only, minus some. The sample comprises 150,000 to 200,000 clones, about 63% of which are singletons, and 14% to 15% rests with the top ten. Material: CD4+ T cells sorted from blood, obtained at week 0. These receptors came from a human donor with alopecia areata.

This sequence joins TRBV19 and TRBJ1-6, with D unclear. Germline loops: CDR1 LNHDA, CDR2 SQIVND (reference sequence). CDR3 length: 13 amino acids. The V gene lost 6 bases and the J gene lost 4 bases, with 7 bases spanning the gap. CDR3 residues: CASSRSYNSPLHF. CDR3 coding DNA: TGTGCCAGTAGCAGGTCTTATAATTCACCCCTCCACTTT.

V is TRBV7-9 and J is TRBJ2-7, with D possibly called TRBD1 or TRBD2 (5 bases each). This CDR3 has 15 amino acids. V shed 5 bases and J shed 3 bases, with 17 bases lying between them. Germline V lookup: CDR1 SEHNR, CDR2 FQNEAQ (reference sequence). The CDR3 DNA is TGTGCCAGCAGCGACACGAGGGGACGGAGCTACGAGCAGTACTTC. Amino acid sequence: CASSDTRGRSYEQYF.

This clone was seen only a few times. The chain has TRBV29-1 and TRBJ1-4, with D possibly TRBD1 on 5 matching bases. Trimming took off 6 bases at V and 0 bases at J, with 14 bases between the two ends. Germline V gene sequence: CDR1 SQVTM, CDR2 ANQGSEA. The CDR3 extends over 15 amino acids. CDR3: CSVGPSGTTNEKLFF. CDR3 DNA sequence: TGCAGCGTGGGGCCATCGGGAACAACTAATGAAAAACTGTTTTTT.

The rearrangement joins TRBV10-3 to TRBJ2-5, with D unresolved. CDR3 length: 14 amino acids. Germline-derived CDR1 and CDR2 are ENHRY and SYGVKD. V was trimmed by 0 bases and J by 7 bases, leaving 12 bases between them. CDR3 loop: CAISESSPYGTQYF. CDR3 nucleotide sequence: TGTGCCATCAGTGAGTCGTCTCCCTACGGGACCCAGTACTTC.

This chain uses TRBV29-1 with TRBJ1-5; 7 positions match TRBD1. Trimming removed 6 bases from V and 0 bases from J; junction bases left unmatched: 5. The CDR3 extends over 14 amino acids. Germline lookup yields CDR1 SQVTM and CDR2 ANQGSEA. This chain's CDR3 is CSVRGQYSNQPQHF. DNA of the CDR3: TGCAGCGTGAGGGGACAGTATAGCAATCAGCCCCAGCATTTT.

The chain links TRBV19 to TRBJ2-7; 11 bases are shared with TRBD2. The CDR3 is 14 amino acids. The trim removed 5 bases at V and 6 bases at J, leaving 6 bases unmatched. Germline V gene data show CDR1 as LNHDA and CDR2 as SQIVND (reference sequence). Here the CDR3 reads CASSLTSGGGEQYF. The CDR3 nucleotides are TGTGCCAGTAGTCTCACTAGCGGGGGAGGCGAGCAGTACTTC. The full variable domain, completed using reference TRBV19 and TRBJ2-7, is DGGITQSPKYLFRKEGQNVTLSCEQNLNHDAMYWYRQDPGQGLRLIYYSQIVNDFQKGDIAEGYSVSREKKESFPLTVTSAQKNPTAFYLCASSLTSGGGEQYFGPGTRLTVT.

This clone occurred a few times. This sequence joins TRBV11-2 and TRBJ2-5; D might be TRBD2 (6 bases). Trimming cost V 5 bases and J 2 bases, with 15 bases left between them. This CDR3 has 15 residues. Germline lookup yields CDR1 SGHAT and CDR2 FQNNGV. The DNA for the CDR3 is TGTGCCAGCAGCCCCGGAGGGTCCCTACAAGAGACCCAGTACTTC. As protein: CASSPGGSLQETQYF. Combining the CDR3 with reference TRBV11-2 and TRBJ2-5 gives the whole variable domain EAGVAQSPRYKIIEKRQSVAFWCNPISGHATLYWYQQILGQGPKLLIQFQNNGVVDDSQLPKDRFSAERLKGVDSTLKIQPAKLEDSAVYLCASSPGGSLQETQYFGPGTRLLVL.

This clone was counted a single time. The chain carries TRBV5-1 and TRBJ2-1, with D unresolved. Germline V CDR1 and CDR2: SGHRS, YFSETQ. This CDR3 region has 14 residues. The V gene lost 0 bases and the J gene lost 7 bases, with 11 bases spanning the gap. DNA for the CDR3: TGCGCCAGCAGCTTGGTTGTAGGGTGGAATGAGCAGTTCTTC. Translating gives CASSLVVGWNEQFF.

The CDR3 bases are TGTGCCAGCAGCTTGGTTGGGGTGGATTCACCCCTCCACTTT. It yields the protein CASSLVGVDSPLHF. The chain couples TRBV5-6 to TRBJ1-6; D is uncertain. The CDR3 has 14 amino acids. Germline values: CDR1 SGHDT, CDR2 YYEEEE. The V and J ends lost 0 bases and 8 bases respectively, with 9 bases between them.

The chain joins TRBV28 to TRBJ2-3; D gene unclear. Trimming took 3 bases from V and 0 from J, leaving 4 bases between them. The length of the CDR3 is 13 residues. CDR1 is MDHEN, CDR2 SYDVKM, per germline. In DNA, the CDR3 is TGTGCCAGCAGTTTGGACAGCACAGATACGCAGTATTTT. Translation gives CASSLDSTDTQYF.

This chain connects TRBV7-2 to TRBJ2-1; D unresolved. Germline CDR1 and CDR2: SGHTA and FQGNSA. The CDR3 extends over 13 amino acids. Between the trimmed V and J ends, which lost 7 bases and 15 bases, there was a span of 22 bases. The CDR3 loop reads CASTDIVGLSPFF. The CDR3 DNA sequence: TGTGCCAGCACCGATATCGTCGGGCTTTCCCCGTTCTTC. Combining the CDR3 with reference TRBV7-2 and TRBJ2-1 gives the whole variable domain GAGVSQSPSNKVTEKGKDVELRCDPISGHTALYWYRQSLGQGLEFLIYFQGNSAPDKSGLPSDRFSAERTGGSVSTLTIQRTQQEDSAVYLCASTDIVGLSPFFGPGTRLTVL.

In this sample, this clone turned up a few times. The V gene is TRBV11-2, the J gene TRBJ1-6; the D gene is possibly TRBD1 (6 bases). Germline V gives CDR1 SGHAT, CDR2 FQNNGV. The CDR3 loop spans 16 amino acids. V was pared by 5 bases and J by 10 bases, with 21 bases between. This CDR3 reads CASSLTPDRKWSPLHF. The CDR3 DNA is TGTGCCAGCAGCCTTACCCCGGACAGAAAGTGGTCACCCCTCCACTTT.

The V gene is TRBV6-5, the J gene TRBJ2-5; D unresolved. Germline V gene lookup returns CDR1 MNHEY and CDR2 SVGAGI. The CDR3 length is 13 residues. The V gene lost 6 bases and the J gene lost 5 bases, with 13 bases spanning the gap. DNA of the CDR3: TGTGCCAGCAGGCCACCTTGGGGTGAGACCCAGTACTTC. This sequence encodes CASRPPWGETQYF.

V gene TRBV12-5 combines with J gene TRBJ1-6; D ambiguous. V lost 5 bases, J lost 16 bases, and 15 bases lay in between. The germline CDR1 and CDR2 sequences are LGHNT and FRNRAP. This CDR3 is built from 12 residues. In DNA form, the CDR3 reads TGTGCTAGTGGTCACGACACAACACTTCTCCACTTT. The encoded protein is CASGHDTTLLHF.

This clone has more than one count but fewer than ten. The CDR3 bases are TGCGCCAGCAGCCAAGATGAACAGGGTAATTCACCCCTCCACTTT. It codes for CASSQDEQGNSPLHF. V gene TRBV4-3 combines with J gene TRBJ1-6; D may be TRBD1 (6 bases). This CDR3 region has 15 residues. The V end lost 0 bases, the J end lost 6 bases, and 9 bases lay between the germline ends. CDR1 and CDR2 from the germline V gene are LGHNA and YSLEER.

The chain links TRBV2 to TRBJ1-5; D call uncertain. The V and J ends lost 10 bases and 4 bases respectively, with 11 bases between them. Germline assignment: CDR1 SNHLY and CDR2 FYNNEI. The length of the CDR3 is 12 residues. The CDR3 reads CANSRNNQPQHF. In DNA, the CDR3 is TGTGCCAACAGCCGTAATAATCAGCCCCAGCATTTT.

The chain uses TRBV4-2 and TRBJ2-3; TRBD2 aligns across 7 bases. CDR1 and CDR2 (germline): LGHNA, YNFKEQ. CDR3 length equals 15 residues. J lost 5 bases, V lost 1 base, and 6 bases had no gene match. The CDR3, as DNA: TGTGCCAGCAGCCAAGTTGTGGGGGGGGGAGATACGCAGTATTTT. This codes for CASSQVVGGGDTQYF.

The chain is built from TRBV29-1 and TRBJ1-3, with unresolved D. The V end was cut by 4 bases, the J end by 0 bases, with 7 bases between. This CDR3 is built from 13 residues. Germline CDR1 is SQVTM and CDR2 is ANQGSEA. CDR3 region: CSVAGFSGNTIYF. DNA for the CDR3: TGCAGCGTTGCGGGCTTCTCTGGAAACACCATATATTTT.

This clone has just a few counts. V usage is TRBV4-2 and J usage is TRBJ2-6, with 10 positions matching TRBD1. After removal of 6 bases from V and 0 bases from J, the junction contained 11 bases not matched to a gene. CDR3 length equals 19 residues. Germline-derived CDR1 and CDR2 are LGHNA and YNFKEQ. The DNA of the CDR3 is TGTGCCAGCAGTCCTACTCGGGGACAGGGGATCTCTGGGGCCAACGTCCTGACTTTC. Residues: CASSPTRGQGISGANVLTF.

On this clone: This sample includes further DNA sequences coding for the same CDR3. The rearrangement joins TRBV29-1 to TRBJ2-5; no definite D call. Germline V lookup: CDR1 SQVTM, CDR2 ANQGSEA. The CDR3 runs 12 residues. Trimming left V 5 bases short and J 2 bases short, with 9 bases between. In nucleotides, the CDR3 is TGCAGCGTTTCTCAGGATCAAGAGACCCAGTACTTC. Amino acid sequence: CSVSQDQETQYF.

The chain couples TRBV14 to TRBJ2-2; D may match TRBD1 or TRBD2 (5 bases each). This CDR3 comprises 16 residues. Trimming left V 4 bases short and J 4 bases short, with 16 bases between. In germline, CDR1 is SGHDN, CDR2 FVKESK. The DNA of the CDR3 is TGTGCCAGCAGCCGTGGGACGCCAAGGTTCACCGGGGAGCTGTTTTTT. Translation gives CASSRGTPRFTGELFF.

V is TRBV29-1 and J is TRBJ2-5; possible D gene TRBD2, 6 bases. Germline V gives CDR1 SQVTM, CDR2 ANQGSEA. The CDR3 length is 13 residues. Trimming shortened V by 7 bases and J by 5 bases, and 17 bases separated the two germline ends. In DNA form, the CDR3 reads TGCAGCGGAGCCAATCGGGGGAGGGAGACCCAGTACTTC. Translating it yields CSGANRGRETQYF.

CDR3 region: CAWSRGLAAYNEQFF. The CDR3 DNA sequence: TGTGCCTGGAGCCGAGGACTAGCGGCCTACAATGAGCAGTTCTTC. The chain carries TRBV30 and TRBJ2-1, with TRBD2 matching over 10 bases. CDR3 size: 15 residues. Trimming at V came to 3 bases and at J to 2 bases, leaving 4 bases not matched to a gene. CDR1 is GTSNPN and CDR2 is SVGIG in the germline V gene (reference sequence).

The rearrangement joins TRBV4-1 to TRBJ1-2; 7 bases agree with TRBD1. Per germline, CDR1 MGHRA and CDR2 YSYEKL. J gave up 4 bases and V 1 base, and 6 bases lay outside the gene matches. This CDR3 contains 15 residues. The CDR3 spells CASSQGARGLYGYTF. CDR3 DNA: TGCGCCAGCAGCCAAGGTGCAAGGGGGCTCTATGGCTACACCTTC.

The J gene is TRBJ1-1, the V gene TRBV10-1; D is perhaps TRBD1 (5 bases). CDR1 WNHNN and CDR2 SYGVQD come from the germline V gene (reference sequence). Trimming took 2 bases from V and 4 from J, leaving 8 bases between them. The CDR3 has 13 amino acids. The CDR3 nucleotides are TGCGCCAGCAGTGAGGGACAACTCACTGAAGCTTTCTTT. This sequence encodes CASSEGQLTEAFF.

This chain joins TRBV6-6 and TRBJ1-5; D uncertain. The germline V gene encodes CDR1 MNHNY and CDR2 SVGAGI (reference sequence). Deletions cut 4 bases from V and 2 bases from J, with 12 bases between. The length of the CDR3 is 15 residues. The CDR3 spells CASSWLGDGNQPQHF. The CDR3 region has the DNA TGTGCCAGCAGTTGGCTGGGTGACGGCAATCAGCCCCAGCATTTT.